This T cell receptor beta chain is drawn from a study of graft-versus-host responses after intestinal transplantation. Comments on this clone: Its cognate antigen is unknown.

With V trimmed by 3 bases and J by 2 bases, 3 bases remained unmatched. Looked up from germline, CDR1 is SGHNT and CDR2 is YENEEA. This CDR3 has 15 residues. The method was immunoSEQ multiplex PCR; TCRdb's version includes in-frame clones alone and lacks a portion of them. The data show around 88,000 clones, around 93% seen once. The TCR was taken from a human donor who was the organ donor for an intestinal transplant. This chain joins TRBV11-3 and TRBJ2-1, with TRBD2 matching over 8 bases. The sample in question was unstimulated CD8+ T cells sorted from spleen or lymph node cells, obtained before transplant. The CDR3 bases are TGTGCCAGCAGCTTGGGACTAGGAACCTACAATGAGCAGTTCTTC. This gives the protein CASSLGLGTYNEQFF.